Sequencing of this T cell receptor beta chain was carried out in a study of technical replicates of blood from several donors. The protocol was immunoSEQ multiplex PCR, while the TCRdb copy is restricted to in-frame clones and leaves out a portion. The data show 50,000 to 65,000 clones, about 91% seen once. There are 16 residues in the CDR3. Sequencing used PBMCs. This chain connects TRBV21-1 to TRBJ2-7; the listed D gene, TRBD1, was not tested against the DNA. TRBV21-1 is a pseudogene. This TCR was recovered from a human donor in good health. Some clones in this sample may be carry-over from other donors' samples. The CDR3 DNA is TGTGCCAGCAGCAAAGGCCTGGACAGAAGCTCCTACGAGCAGTACTTC. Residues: CASSKGLDRSSYEQYF.